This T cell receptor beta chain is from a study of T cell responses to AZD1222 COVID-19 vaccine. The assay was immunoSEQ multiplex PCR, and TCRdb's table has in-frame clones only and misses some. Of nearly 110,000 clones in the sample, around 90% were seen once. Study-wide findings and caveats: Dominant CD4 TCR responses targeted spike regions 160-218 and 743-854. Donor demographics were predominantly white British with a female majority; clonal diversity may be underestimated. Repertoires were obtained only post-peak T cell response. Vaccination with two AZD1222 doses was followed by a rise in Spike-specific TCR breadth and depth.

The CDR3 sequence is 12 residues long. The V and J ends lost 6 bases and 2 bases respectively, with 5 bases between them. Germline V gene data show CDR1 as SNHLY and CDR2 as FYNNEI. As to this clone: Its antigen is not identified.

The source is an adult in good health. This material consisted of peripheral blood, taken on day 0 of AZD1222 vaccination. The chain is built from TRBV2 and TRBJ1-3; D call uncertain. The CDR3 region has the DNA TGTGCCAGCAGGGGGACTGGAAACACCATATATTTT. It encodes CASRGTGNTIYF. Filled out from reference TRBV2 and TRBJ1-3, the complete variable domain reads EPEVTQTPSHQVTQMGQEVILRCVPISNHLYFYWYRQILGQKVEFLVSFYNNEISEKSEIFDDQFSVERPDGSNFTLKIRSTKLEDSAMYFCASRGTGNTIYFGEGSWLTVV.